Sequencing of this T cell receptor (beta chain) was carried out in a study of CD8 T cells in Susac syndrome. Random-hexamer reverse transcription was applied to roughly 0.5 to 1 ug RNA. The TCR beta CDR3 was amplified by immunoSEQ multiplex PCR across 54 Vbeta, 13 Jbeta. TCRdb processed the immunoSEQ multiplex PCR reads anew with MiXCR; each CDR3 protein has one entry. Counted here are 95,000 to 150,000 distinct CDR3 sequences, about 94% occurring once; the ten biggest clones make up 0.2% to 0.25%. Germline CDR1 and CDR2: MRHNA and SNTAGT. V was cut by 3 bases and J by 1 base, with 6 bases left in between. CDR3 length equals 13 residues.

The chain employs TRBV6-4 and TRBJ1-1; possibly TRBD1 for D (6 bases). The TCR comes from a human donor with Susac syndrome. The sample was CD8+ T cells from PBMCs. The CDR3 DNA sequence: TGTGCCAGCAGTGAGACAGGGAACACTGAAGCTTTCTTT. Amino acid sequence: CASSETGNTEAFF.